This TCR beta chain was recorded in a study of Ad26.COV2.S vaccination and SARS-CoV-2 variants. Overall study: Vaccine-arm donor from the placebo-controlled COV1001 Ad26.COV2.S trial. Doses of Ad26.COV2.S were injected into muscle once or twice, 56 days apart. The study's findings and limits: Comparable non-spike TCR breadth was observed in vaccine and placebo recipients.

Regarding treatment: 15 to 20 received Ad26.COV2.S at low or high dose, single or two shots; five or six received placebo; per-sample allocation not given. Day 63 following the first vaccine or placebo injection was when the samples were taken. About this clone: Its antigen is unidentified.

TCRdb's copy holds only in-frame clones and misses some; the assay was immunoSEQ multiplex PCR. The table records a few hundred thousand clones, roughly 84% of them present only once. The source was peripheral blood, collected in a trial of Ad26.COV2.S vaccine versus placebo. The sequence was obtained from a person aged 18-65 years who received the Ad26.COV2.S COVID-19 vaccine or a placebo.

CDR3 bases: TGTGCCAGCAGCTCGAGGGGGGGTTCCTACATTCAGTACTTC. This translates into CASSSRGGSYIQYF. V gene TRBV3-1 (or the pseudogene TRBV3-2) combines with J gene TRBJ2-4, with D perhaps TRBD2 (7 bases). The V end was cut by 5 bases, the J end by 8 bases, with 16 bases between. The length of the CDR3 is 14 residues. The germline gives CDR1 LGHDT, CDR2 YNNKEL (reference sequence).